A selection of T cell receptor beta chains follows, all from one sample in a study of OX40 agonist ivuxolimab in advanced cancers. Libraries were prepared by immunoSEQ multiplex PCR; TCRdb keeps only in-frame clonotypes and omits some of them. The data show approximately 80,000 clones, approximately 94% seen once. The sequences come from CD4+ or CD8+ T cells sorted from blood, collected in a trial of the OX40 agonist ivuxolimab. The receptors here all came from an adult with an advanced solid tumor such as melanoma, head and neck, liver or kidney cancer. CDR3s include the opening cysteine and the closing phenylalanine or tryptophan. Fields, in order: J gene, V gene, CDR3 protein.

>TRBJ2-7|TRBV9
CASSVEAGTYEQYF
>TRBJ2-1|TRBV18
CASSPPRRVNEQFF
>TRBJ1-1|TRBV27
CASSSGTGPLLGEAFF
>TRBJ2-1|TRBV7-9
CASSLVGKLDNEQFF
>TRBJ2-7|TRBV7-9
CASSSRGDRDEQYF
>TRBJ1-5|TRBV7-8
CASSLRPGGQYSNQPQHF
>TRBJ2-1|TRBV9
CASSSPGTSHNEQFF
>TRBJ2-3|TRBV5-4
CASSLVASGRKDTQYF
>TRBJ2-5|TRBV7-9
CASSLSPWTSVEETQYF
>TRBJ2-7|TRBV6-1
CASRSDEVTGEQYF
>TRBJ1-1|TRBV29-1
CSVWTGGSTEAFF
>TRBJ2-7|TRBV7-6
CASSLVAGFGYEQYF
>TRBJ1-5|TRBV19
CASSEELQAQPQHF
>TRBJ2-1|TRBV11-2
CASSPWDRGANEQFF
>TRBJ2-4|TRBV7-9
CASSPPLRAIQYF
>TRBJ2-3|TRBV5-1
CASSLALAGGPSTDTQYF
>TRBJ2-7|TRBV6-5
CASSYGLDYEQYF
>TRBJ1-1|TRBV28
CASSLNRGWTEAFF
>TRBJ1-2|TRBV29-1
CSVEDERGVYGYTF
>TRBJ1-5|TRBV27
CASRGRGAQPQHF
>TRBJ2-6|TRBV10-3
CANRGSGANVLTF
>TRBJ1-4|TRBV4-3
CASSQGAGNEKLFF
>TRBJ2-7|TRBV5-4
CASSLWELSYEQYF
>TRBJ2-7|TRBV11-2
CASSLWGSSYEQYF
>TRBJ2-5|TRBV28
CASSLIHNEETQYF
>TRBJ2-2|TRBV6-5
CASSYGTGRARGELFF
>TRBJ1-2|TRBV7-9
CASSLSRRGTYGYTF
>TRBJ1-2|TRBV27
CASLPTGGIGYTF
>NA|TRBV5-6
CASSLERNHEQYF
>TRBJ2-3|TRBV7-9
CASSLATGLTTQYF
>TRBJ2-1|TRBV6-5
CASSYSQGYNEQFF
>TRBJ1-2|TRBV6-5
CASSQTAGKYGYTF
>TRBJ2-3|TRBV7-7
CASSLEGTDTQYF
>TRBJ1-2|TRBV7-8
CASSPRTGVFGYTF
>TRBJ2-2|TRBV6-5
CASSYIAREGWLFF
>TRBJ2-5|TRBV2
CASSEKYFLETQYF
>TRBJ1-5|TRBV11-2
CASSLGGQPQHF
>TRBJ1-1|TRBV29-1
CSVEGGPNEAFF
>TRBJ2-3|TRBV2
CASSETGGVGTDTQYF
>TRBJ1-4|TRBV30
CACLVGGVLFF
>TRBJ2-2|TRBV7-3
CASSLIGSGTGELFF
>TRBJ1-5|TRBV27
CASSLSRGGNQPQHF
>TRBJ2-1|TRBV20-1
CSARSINEQFF
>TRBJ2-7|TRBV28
CASSLWGRAHRSYEQYF
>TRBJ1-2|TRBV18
CASSPAGGDYGYTF
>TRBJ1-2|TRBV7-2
CASSHLGQGPYGYTF